This T cell receptor beta chain was documented in a study of long-term antiretroviral therapy in people with HIV (dated by TCRdb to between 2021 and 2024). Background on the whole study: The earliest samples were collected roughly a decade before the 2015 WHO recommendation for immediate ART, at a time when ART was usually postponed until CD4 counts fell. Whether ART initiation and durable HIV suppression were associated with changes in peripheral blood TRB repertoire composition and diversity was tested in a retrospective serial study. A total of around 200 cryopreserved PBMC samples were contributed to the cohort by 30 adults with confirmed HIV infection, with samples collected serially over a mean of approximately six years (range 1-12). Of the approximately 28 participants with HIV, approximately ten were female. No cross-contamination during QIAcube processing was seen in test extractions of a monoclonal T-cell line run alongside roughly 30 polyclonal samples. The study at large found these results: Samples dated from 2004 to 2017, and the ART regimens used may be less effective than current ones. Since PBMC availability was limited, sequencing covered only the TCR beta chain, with no alpha chain pairing. The repertoire was dominated across all time points by expanded TRB clones identified before ART initiation, although this dominance was seen to fluctuate and to decrease in many PLHIV after ART. Compared with controls, HIV repertoires had narrower CDR3 length ranges, and the network structure pointed to an antigen-experienced repertoire that shifted only slightly toward naive after ART. Because cell numbers in pre-ART samples were limited, unsorted PBMC were profiled instead of sorted CD4+ and CD8+ T cells. Starting ART was linked to a significant rise in TRB diversity, yet even with long-term ART the diversity remained significantly lower than in transplant donor controls. Inferences about post-ART repertoire changes were limited because no data were available on ART adherence, viral resistance or therapy changes.

The immunoSEQ hsTCRB v3.0 assay was used at survey level resolution to sequence the TRB variable region. A depth of about 40,000-55,000 T-cell genomes per sample was targeted for TRB sequencing. An Illumina MiSeq with a v3 150-cycle kit was used to sequence the pooled TRB libraries. On the authors' methods: Repertoire analysis was performed in R inside a reproducible Nextflow workflow that covered QC, data transformation and analysis. Custom analyses were implemented in LymphoSeq2, an R package for AIRR-Seq data exploration. Several samples yielding fewer than 5000 total TRB sequences were excluded, leaving 150 to 200 analyzed HIV repertoires. Among the 190 or so HIV repertoires that were kept, 59 were collected before ART initiation and roughly 130 were collected after ART initiation. Each repertoire was downsampled to 5000 TRB nucleotide sequences, and summary statistics were averaged across 100 downsampling iterations. Only TRB sequences with CDR3 regions of at least seven amino acids were retained for analysis. A Shannon entropy-derived clonality score and the Gini coefficient were used to measure diversity. In the repertoire networks, any two of the top 5000 CDR3 amino acid sequences were linked whenever the two sequences differed by an edit distance of one. Antigen specificity groups and MHC restriction were predicted for TRB CDR3 amino acid sequences with GLIPH2. Known CMV, EBV, HIV or tissue antigen associations were flagged by matching CDR3 amino acid sequences against VDJdb and McPAS-TCR. Pre-ART, post-ART and control groups were compared with Wilcoxon signed-rank tests and Holm-Bonferroni correction. In its TCRdb copy, this immuneACCESS table keeps in-frame sequences only and misses some clones. Where compared with another copy, unresolved V genes explain less than half of these, and the others have no known cause. The V and J calls and the clone size are those of that table, but D and trimming were determined from the DNA. The sample profile shows approximately 15,000 clones; roughly four fifths of them were found once. The leading ten clones occupy 7.5% to 9.5% of the sample.

This clone is considered medium-sized (0.01 to 0.1%). Its antigen is not yet known. Nothing much larger sits one base from this clone, and base qualities are not available. To be included, a participant needed at least one PBMC sample from before ART initiation plus at least two post-ART samples. All participants with HIV were treated in the United States of America. Before DNA extraction, cryopreserved samples of about 1-10 million PBMC were thawed and washed. At the time of the earliest PBMC sample for each participant with HIV, ages ranged from roughly 23 to 60 years. PBMC samples were contributed by each participant from 1-4 timepoints before ART initiation and 2-8 timepoints after ART initiation, with a median of 7 samples. For every participant, serial HIV viral load, CD4+ T-cell count, ART history and demographic data were obtained. Using a Qiagen kit on a QIAcube, genomic DNA was extracted from unsorted PBMC, with samples processed in batches of 12.

The CDR3 has 14 amino acids, counting the end cysteine and phenylalanine. Only the CDR3 region is kept as DNA, spanning 42 bases read in frame from base 1. Sequenced here: unsorted PBMCs, sampled 0.1 years after starting antiretroviral therapy. The sequence was collected from a man aged 18 to 30 with HIV. The chain is made from TRBV21-1 and TRBJ2-7; TRBD1, the table's D call, lacks a check against the DNA. TRBV21-1 is labeled a pseudogene. CDR3 reads: CASKDRETSYEQYF. The sequenced DNA is TGTGCCAGCAAGGACAGGGAAACGTCCTACGAGCAGTACTTC.